The 26 T cell receptor beta chains listed next were all sequenced from one sample in a study of blood T cell repertoires in COVID-19. Profiled with immunoSEQ multiplex PCR; TCRdb holds only in-frame clones, not every one. This sample yields around 83,000 clones, of which 85% to 90% are seen a single time; over 11% belongs to the top ten. Material for sequencing was peripheral blood. The receptor set was obtained from a man between 70 and 80 years old with active or convalescent COVID-19.

The rearrangement links TRBV7-2 to TRBJ1-3, with D uncertain. V was clipped by 1 base and J by 4 bases, with 5 bases between them. The CDR3 runs 13 residues. In germline, CDR1 is SGHTA, CDR2 FQGNSA. The CDR3 DNA is TGTGCCAGCAGCTTAGGAGGGGGAAACACCATATATTTT. This gives the protein CASSLGGGNTIYF.

The chain employs TRBV5-1 and TRBJ2-1; 12 positions agree with TRBD2. CDR3 length: 15 amino acids. CDR1 and CDR2 from the germline V gene are SGHRS and YFSETQ. The J segment lost 6 bases and the V segment lost 4 bases, leaving 5 bases of the junction unmatched. The CDR3 loop is CASSPGLAGLNEQFF. The CDR3 nucleotides are TGCGCCAGCAGCCCTGGACTAGCGGGGCTCAATGAGCAGTTCTTC.

This chain joins TRBV9 and TRBJ2-1; tentatively, D is TRBD1 (5 bases). There are 13 residues in the CDR3. Per germline, CDR1 SGDLS and CDR2 YYNGEE. The V and J ends lost 0 bases and 7 bases respectively, with 8 bases between them. CDR3 region: CASSVAGLNEQFF. The CDR3 DNA sequence: TGTGCCAGCAGCGTAGCAGGGCTAAATGAGCAGTTCTTC. Drawing the rest from reference TRBV9 and TRBJ2-1, the complete variable domain is DSGVTQTPKHLITATGQRVTLRCSPRSGDLSVYWYQQSLDQGLQFLIQYYNGEERAKGNILERFSAQQFPDLHSELNLSSLELGDSALYFCASSVAGLNEQFFGPGTRLTVL.

The chain uses TRBV28 and TRBJ2-2; D might be TRBD2 (6 bases). This CDR3 is 16 amino acids long. Trimming took 6 bases from V and 0 from J, leaving 14 bases between them. Germline lookup yields CDR1 MDHEN and CDR2 SYDVKM. The CDR3 bases are TGTGCCAGCAGGGTTTCGGGACTGGCGAACACCGGGGAGCTGTTTTTT. Translating gives CASRVSGLANTGELFF.

The J gene is TRBJ2-6, the V gene TRBV27, with D unclear. V was pared by 4 bases and J by 2 bases, with 9 bases between. This CDR3 region has 15 residues. CDR1 and CDR2 (germline): MNHEY, SMNVEV (reference sequence). CDR3 in DNA: TGTGCCAGCAGTTACCAACTTACTGGGGCCAACGTCCTGACTTTC. Translated, it gives CASSYQLTGANVLTF.

The chain couples TRBV11-2 to TRBJ1-1; 7 nucleotides line up with TRBD1. V dropped 3 bases and J dropped 1; count of bases not matched to a gene: 2. The germline V gene has CDR1 SGHAT and CDR2 FQNNGV. CDR3 length: 14 amino acids. In DNA, the CDR3 is TGTGCCAGCAGCTTGACAGGGCAGAACACTGAAGCTTTCTTT. It yields the protein CASSLTGQNTEAFF. Drawing the rest from reference TRBV11-2 and TRBJ1-1, the complete variable domain is EAGVAQSPRYKIIEKRQSVAFWCNPISGHATLYWYQQILGQGPKLLIQFQNNGVVDDSQLPKDRFSAERLKGVDSTLKIQPAKLEDSAVYLCASSLTGQNTEAFFGQGTRLTVV.

The rearrangement joins TRBV9 to TRBJ2-1, with 7 positions matching TRBD2. The CDR3 length is 15 residues. The junction had 5 bases not matched to a gene; V was cut back by 0 bases and J by 5 bases. The germline gives CDR1 SGDLS, CDR2 YYNGEE. CDR3 loop: CASSVGGGSHNEQFF. The CDR3 DNA follows: TGTGCCAGCAGCGTAGGGGGCGGGAGTCACAATGAGCAGTTCTTC.

V and J are TRBV28 and TRBJ1-2; 9 bases align to TRBD1. This CDR3 comprises 15 residues. The V and J ends lost 4 bases and 4 bases, in that order; junction bases with no gene match: 7. Germline V gene sequence: CDR1 MDHEN, CDR2 SYDVKM. The CDR3 DNA is TGTGCCAGCAGTTCCCGGGACAGGGCTTTCTATGGCTACACCTTC. It specifies CASSSRDRAFYGYTF.

The J gene is TRBJ1-1, the V gene TRBV6-1; D not certain. Germline values: CDR1 MNHNS, CDR2 SASEGT. The V end was cut by 3 bases, the J end by 5 bases, with 13 bases between. CDR3 length equals 14 residues. Here the CDR3 DNA reads TGTGCCAGCAGTGATCAGGCGTATGGAACTGAAGCTTTCTTT. Protein product: CASSDQAYGTEAFF.

The gene calls are TRBV25-1 and TRBJ2-7; 7 bases align to TRBD1. Germline assignment: CDR1 MGHDK and CDR2 SYGVNS. The V and J ends lost 6 bases and 2 bases, in that order; junction bases with no gene match: 10. There are 15 residues in the CDR3. CDR3 amino acids: CASSAYGTAAYEQYF. The DNA of the CDR3 is TGTGCCAGCAGCGCCTATGGGACAGCAGCCTACGAGCAGTACTTC.

The chain couples TRBV4-3 to TRBJ1-1, with D tentatively TRBD1 (5 bases). Trimming pared 0 bases from V and 5 bases from J, leaving 13 bases between. This CDR3 comprises 15 residues. The germline V gene encodes CDR1 LGHNA and CDR2 YSLEER. Here the CDR3 reads CASSQDLAGRTEAFF. In DNA form, the CDR3 reads TGCGCCAGCAGCCAAGATTTGGCAGGGAGGACTGAAGCTTTCTTT.

Concerning this clone: The identical CDR3 is also encoded by other nucleotide sequences in the sample. The V and J genes are TRBV12-3 or TRBV12-4 and TRBJ1-2, with D possibly matching TRBD1 (6 bases). Trimming left V 2 bases short and J 4 bases short, with 8 bases between. There are 13 residues in the CDR3. CDR3 bases: TGTGCCAGCAGTTTATTAGGGGGCTATGGCTACACCTTC. This encodes CASSLLGGYGYTF.

This clone came up a few times. The chain recombines TRBV4-3 with TRBJ2-7; TRBD2 matches at 10 bases. CDR1 is LGHNA and CDR2 is YSLEER in the germline V gene. The V gene end was trimmed by 0 bases and the J gene end by 0 bases; junction bases not matched to a gene: 2. The CDR3 sequence is 16 residues long. CDR3 coding DNA: TGCGCCAGCAGCCAAGATAGCGGGGGGAGCTCCTACGAGCAGTACTTC. Encoded protein: CASSQDSGGSSYEQYF.

The chain is built from TRBV5-1 and TRBJ2-7; D call uncertain. Germline CDR1 reads SGHRS; CDR2 reads YFSETQ. V lost 2 bases to trimming and J lost 0 bases, with 15 bases between them. The CDR3 has 16 amino acids. CDR3: CASSLVPGSSSYEQYF. The CDR3 nucleotides read TGCGCCAGCAGCTTAGTTCCCGGGTCTAGCTCCTACGAGCAGTACTTC. Full variable domain (rest looked up from reference TRBV5-1 and TRBJ2-7): KAGVTQTPRYLIKTRGQQVTLSCSPISGHRSVSWYQQTPGQGLQFLFEYFSETQRNKGNFPGRFSGRQFSNSRSEMNVSTLELGDSALYLCASSLVPGSSSYEQYFGPGTRLTVT.

J is TRBJ1-4 and V is TRBV27; TRBD1 agrees at 9 bases. J gave up 7 bases and V 4 bases, and 10 bases lay outside the gene matches. The CDR3 covers 16 residues. CDR1 and CDR2 from the germline V gene are MNHEY and SMNVEV (reference sequence). CDR3 region: CASSSGQGVISEKLFF. CDR3 sequence (DNA): TGTGCCAGCAGTTCGGGACAGGGCGTCATTAGTGAAAAACTGTTTTTT.

The V and J genes are TRBV19 and TRBJ1-1; weak D call: TRBD1 (5 bases). Germline CDR1 is LNHDA and CDR2 is SQIVND (reference sequence). V was clipped by 4 bases and J by 0 bases, with 12 bases between them. This CDR3 has 15 amino acids. The CDR3 spells CASSTGGSMNTEAFF. The CDR3 DNA reads as TGTGCCAGTAGTACGGGGGGGAGCATGAACACTGAAGCTTTCTTT.

The chain links TRBV28 to TRBJ1-2; 7 bases map to TRBD1. In germline, CDR1 is MDHEN, CDR2 SYDVKM. The CDR3 runs to 17 residues. The V segment lost 8 bases and the J segment 7 bases; nucleotides outside the gene matches: 22. DNA for the CDR3: TGTGCCAGCTCACAACTTATAGGAACAGGGGAAGGAGTTGGCTACACCTTC. Its protein is CASSQLIGTGEGVGYTF.

V gene TRBV19 combines with J gene TRBJ2-3, with TRBD1 as a possible D gene (6 bases). This CDR3 has 15 amino acids. V was cut by 4 bases and J by 3 bases, with 14 bases left in between. Germline CDR1 is LNHDA and CDR2 is SQIVND (reference sequence). As DNA, the CDR3 is TGTGCCAGTAGTACCCACAGGGTTGGGACAGATACGCAGTATTTT. It encodes CASSTHRVGTDTQYF.

The J gene is TRBJ1-6, the V gene TRBV28, with TRBD1 matching 11 bases. This CDR3 is built from 19 residues. With 3 bases clipped from V and 10 bases from J, the junction kept 17 bases outside the gene matches. Looked up from germline, CDR1 is MDHEN and CDR2 is SYDVKM. The CDR3 DNA is TGTGCCAGCAGTTTGTCCGGGACAGGGGGGCCCCTGGGTAGATCACCCCTCCACTTT. Protein product: CASSLSGTGGPLGRSPLHF.

The J gene is TRBJ2-5, the V gene TRBV7-2; D is uncertain. CDR1 SGHTA and CDR2 FQGNSA come from the germline V gene. This CDR3 contains 16 residues. V gave up 1 base and J gave up 3 bases, with 15 bases separating them. The CDR3 sequence: CASSLEVGRTKETQYF. The DNA for the CDR3 is TGTGCCAGCAGCTTAGAGGTGGGCCGTACGAAAGAGACCCAGTACTTC. The entire variable domain, with the rest obtained from reference TRBV7-2 and TRBJ2-5, is as follows: GAGVSQSPSNKVTEKGKDVELRCDPISGHTALYWYRQSLGQGLEFLIYFQGNSAPDKSGLPSDRFSAERTGGSVSTLTIQRTQQEDSAVYLCASSLEVGRTKETQYFGPGTRLLVL.

V and J are TRBV23-1 and TRBJ1-3; D is undetermined. TRBV23-1 is an open reading frame, and its role is uncertain. This CDR3 is 15 amino acids long. With 3 bases removed from V and 1 base from J, the gap between germline ends came to 10 bases. CDR3 loop: CASSQLGPSGNTIYF. CDR3 DNA sequence: TGCGCCAGCAGTCAGCTTGGCCCGTCTGGAAACACCATATATTTT.

The chain recombines TRBV25-1 with TRBJ1-2; TRBD1 matches at 8 bases. This CDR3 comprises 13 residues. V was clipped by 6 bases and J by 7 bases; unmatched bases: 7. Germline CDR1 is MGHDK and CDR2 is SYGVNS. In nucleotides, the CDR3 is TGTGCCAGCAGCAGACAGGGGACAGGTGGCTACACCTTC. Its translation: CASSRQGTGGYTF.

The chain recombines TRBV28 with TRBJ2-7, with 7 bases lining up with TRBD1. This CDR3 has 14 residues. The germline V gene encodes CDR1 MDHEN and CDR2 SYDVKM. V was clipped by 2 bases and J by 9 bases; unmatched bases: 10. CDR3 protein: CASSLSGLAGGQYF. The CDR3 DNA reads TGTGCCAGCAGTTTAAGCGGTTTGGCAGGGGGGCAGTACTTC.

The V gene is TRBV6-6, the J gene TRBJ2-5; D not certain. From germline, CDR1 is MNHNY and CDR2 SVGAGI (reference sequence). The CDR3 contains 14 residues. V was clipped by 4 bases and J by 2 bases, with 11 bases between them. CDR3 residues: CASSFTTGQETQYF. The DNA for the CDR3 is TGTGCCAGCAGTTTCACGACGGGTCAAGAGACCCAGTACTTC.

This chain joins TRBV18 and TRBJ1-1; D is perhaps TRBD1 (5 bases). V was pared by 3 bases and J by 1 base, with 21 bases between. Germline CDR1 reads KGHSH; CDR2 reads LQKENI. The CDR3 runs 18 residues. The CDR3 sequence is CASSPPGLWGGTNTEAFF. The CDR3 DNA reads as TGTGCCAGCTCACCCCCCGGCCTCTGGGGGGGGACGAACACTGAAGCTTTCTTT.

This clone was detected a few times. The chain has TRBV5-1 and TRBJ2-1, with D tentatively TRBD2 (6 bases). Germline values: CDR1 SGHRS, CDR2 YFSETQ. The CDR3 sequence is 15 residues long. The V end was cut by 0 bases, the J end by 2 bases, with 9 bases between. For the CDR3, the DNA is TGCGCCAGCAGCTTGGTAGGGGAGGCCTACAATGAGCAGTTCTTC. Amino acids: CASSLVGEAYNEQFF.